A single sample is the source of the 24 T cell receptor beta chains below, sequenced in a study of Ad26.COV2.S vaccination and SARS-CoV-2 variants. This table comes from immunoSEQ multiplex PCR, and its TCRdb copy is limited to in-frame clones, with some not included. The table records about 370,000 clones, about nine tenths of them present only once. Indicated treatment: around 19 received Ad26.COV2.S at low or high dose, single or two shots; roughly five received placebo; per-sample allocation not given. All samples were drawn on day 63, counting from the first vaccine or placebo injection. Sequencing used peripheral blood, obtained in a trial of Ad26.COV2.S vaccine versus placebo. All receptors come from a person aged 18-60 years who received the Ad26.COV2.S COVID-19 vaccine or a placebo.

The CDR3 DNA sequence: TGTGCCAGCAGCGGGGGACAGGGTAGGTACAATGAGCAGTTCTTC. Translating it yields CASSGGQGRYNEQFF. The chain combines TRBV9 with TRBJ2-1; 9 bases fit TRBD1. Germline loops: CDR1 SGDLS, CDR2 YYNGEE. Trimming at V came to 3 bases and at J to 4 bases, leaving 5 bases not matched to a gene. The CDR3 is 15 amino acids.

The J gene is TRBJ2-5, the V gene TRBV12-3 or TRBV12-4, with no clear D. Trimming shortened V by 5 bases and J by 5 bases, and 12 bases separated the two germline ends. This CDR3 is built from 13 residues. This chain's CDR3 is CASSPFGTETQYF. As DNA, the CDR3 is TGTGCCAGCAGTCCCTTTGGAACGGAGACCCAGTACTTC.

The chain links TRBV30 to TRBJ2-1, with D perhaps matching TRBD2 (6 bases). CDR1 GTSNPN and CDR2 SVGIG come from the germline V gene (reference sequence). This CDR3 has 13 residues. Trimming stripped 0 bases from V and 7 bases from J, with 10 bases between. CDR3 bases: TGTGCCTGGAGTGTACCCGGGAGAAATGAGCAGTTCTTC. Its protein is CAWSVPGRNEQFF.

The V gene is TRBV3-1 (or the pseudogene TRBV3-2), the J gene TRBJ1-2; 7 positions agree with TRBD1. The CDR3 is made up of 14 amino acids. Germline loops: CDR1 LGHDT, CDR2 YNNKEL (reference sequence). Trimming cost V 3 bases and J 0 bases; bases outside gene matches: 1. This CDR3 is CASSQGQTNYGYTF. For the CDR3, the DNA is TGTGCCAGCAGCCAGGGACAGACTAACTATGGCTACACCTTC.

The chain recombines TRBV11-2 with TRBJ2-1, with D perhaps TRBD1 (5 bases). The germline CDR1 and CDR2 sequences are SGHAT and FQNNGV. The CDR3 length is 16 residues. V shed 2 bases and J shed 5 bases, with 16 bases lying between them. As DNA, the CDR3 is TGTGCCAGCAGCTTACGGCGGCAGGGAAAAGACAATGAGCAGTTCTTC. Translation: CASSLRRQGKDNEQFF.

The rearrangement joins TRBV9 to TRBJ1-2, with D perhaps TRBD1 (5 bases). Germline V CDR1 and CDR2: SGDLS, YYNGEE. This CDR3 has 13 amino acids. Trimming took off 0 bases at V and 7 bases at J, with 10 bases between the two ends. CDR3 sequence: CASSVGGDAGYTF. CDR3 nucleotides: TGTGCCAGCAGCGTAGGAGGGGACGCTGGCTACACCTTC.

The chain links TRBV6-5 to TRBJ2-3; unclear D gene. Germline CDR1 MNHEY, CDR2 SVGAGI. This CDR3 is built from 13 residues. The V end was cut by 6 bases, the J end by 2 bases, with 9 bases between. The CDR3 sequence is CASRAPDTDTQYF. DNA of the CDR3: TGTGCCAGCAGAGCCCCTGACACAGATACGCAGTATTTT.

The chain uses TRBV5-6 and TRBJ1-1, with D hard to call. V was pared by 0 bases and J by 0 bases, with 9 bases between. From germline, CDR1 is SGHDT and CDR2 YYEEEE. This CDR3 is built from 15 residues. The CDR3 here is CASSLGAIMNTEAFF. The CDR3 nucleotides read TGTGCCAGCAGCTTGGGGGCGATCATGAACACTGAAGCTTTCTTT.

The V gene is TRBV5-1, the J gene TRBJ2-3, with 12 bases that match TRBD2. This CDR3 has 17 amino acids. Losses at the gene ends were 0 bases for V and 4 bases for J; bases not matched to a gene: 6. Germline V gene sequence: CDR1 SGHRS, CDR2 YFSETQ. CDR3 nucleotide sequence: TGCGCCAGCAGCTTGGCCACACTAGCGGGAGGTCCAGATACGCAGTATTTT. Translating it yields CASSLATLAGGPDTQYF.

The genes are TRBV25-1 and TRBJ2-2; no firm D call. This CDR3 has 13 amino acids. Germline CDR1 and CDR2: MGHDK and SYGVNS. The V and J ends lost 5 bases and 2 bases respectively, with 6 bases between them. Here the CDR3 DNA reads TGTGCCAGCAGTTGGTACAACACCGGGGAGCTGTTTTTT. Protein: CASSWYNTGELFF.

J is TRBJ2-5 and V is TRBV7-9; 10 positions match TRBD2. Germline V gives CDR1 SEHNR, CDR2 FQNEAQ (reference sequence). The CDR3 has 17 residues. V shed 4 bases and J 4 bases; nucleotides not matched to a gene: 12. CDR3 residues: CASSSAPAGGPGETQYF. In nucleotides, the CDR3 is TGTGCCAGCAGCTCCGCCCCAGCGGGAGGGCCGGGAGAGACCCAGTACTTC. Combining the CDR3 with reference TRBV7-9 and TRBJ2-5 gives the whole variable domain DTGVSQNPRHKITKRGQNVTFRCDPISEHNRLYWYRQTLGQGPEFLTYFQNEAQLEKSRLLSDRFSAERPKGSFSTLEIQRTEQGDSAMYLCASSSAPAGGPGETQYFGPGTRLLVL.

CDR3 nucleotides: TGTGCCAGCAACCCTGGACAGGGGGCCGGGACCCAGTACTTC. Residues: CASNPGQGAGTQYF. V usage is TRBV6-2 or TRBV6-3 and J usage is TRBJ2-5; TRBD1 aligns across 11 bases. V was clipped by 7 bases and J by 7 bases; unmatched bases: 8. There are 14 residues in the CDR3. The V gene's germline CDR1 is MNHEY and CDR2 SVGEGT.

The gene calls are TRBV5-1 and TRBJ2-2; D unresolved. CDR3 length: 14 residues. Germline assignment: CDR1 SGHRS and CDR2 YFSETQ. Trimming stripped 4 bases from V and 8 bases from J, with 15 bases between. The CDR3 reads CASSLGSPTGELFF. The DNA for the CDR3 is TGCGCCAGCAGCCTCGGGTCCCCGACGGGGGAGCTGTTTTTT.

The chain links TRBV5-6 to TRBJ1-5; D perhaps matches TRBD1 (5 bases). Germline V gene sequence: CDR1 SGHDT, CDR2 YYEEEE. The CDR3 length is 15 residues. The V end was cut by 2 bases, the J end by 4 bases, with 13 bases between. This CDR3 is CASSFLGDPNQPQHF. For the CDR3, the DNA is TGTGCCAGCAGCTTTTTGGGGGATCCGAATCAGCCCCAGCATTTT.

The chain carries TRBV28 and TRBJ2-7; D may be TRBD1 or TRBD2 (5 bases each). V was pared by 1 base and J by 7 bases, with 11 bases between. The CDR3 runs to 13 residues. The germline gives CDR1 MDHEN, CDR2 SYDVKM. The CDR3 DNA follows: TGTGCCAGCAGTTTATCGGGACCCGGAGAGCAGTACTTC. This translates into CASSLSGPGEQYF.

This clone came up once. This chain links TRBV5-6 with TRBJ1-4; 8 nucleotides align to TRBD1. V trimming: 4 bases; J trimming: 4 bases; junction bases outside the gene matches: 6. Germline CDR1 SGHDT, CDR2 YYEEEE. The CDR3 spans 15 residues. CDR3: CASSPTGGGNEKLFF. CDR3 sequence (DNA): TGTGCCAGCAGCCCTACAGGGGGAGGTAATGAAAAACTGTTTTTT.

The chain is built from TRBV9 and TRBJ1-6, with TRBD1 identical over 10 bases. This CDR3 spans 15 amino acids. V lost 3 bases and J lost 7; bases outside the gene matches: 4. Per the germline V gene, CDR1 is SGDLS and CDR2 is YYNGEE. CDR3 residues: CASSAVGQGNSPLHF. CDR3 sequence (DNA): TGTGCCAGCAGCGCGGTGGGACAGGGGAATTCACCCCTCCACTTT.

The chain uses TRBV2 and TRBJ2-7; no definite D call. CDR1 and CDR2 (germline): SNHLY, FYNNEI. The ends were cut back, 1 base at V and 2 bases at J, with 15 bases in the middle. This CDR3 contains 16 residues. The CDR3 loop is CASSEGLTVRTYEQYF. CDR3 nucleotide sequence: TGTGCCAGCAGTGAAGGGTTGACCGTGCGGACCTACGAGCAGTACTTC.

The rearrangement links TRBV28 to TRBJ2-3; 9 bases are shared with TRBD2. This CDR3 is built from 15 residues. The trim removed 5 bases at V and 4 bases at J, leaving 7 bases unmatched. Looked up from germline, CDR1 is MDHEN and CDR2 is SYDVKM. The CDR3 nucleotides are TGTGCCAGCAGTACGCCGGGACTAGCTTCAGATACGCAGTATTTT. This translates into CASSTPGLASDTQYF.

Remarks on this clone: Other nucleotide sequences from this sample produce the same CDR3. This chain joins TRBV11-3 and TRBJ2-5; D gene ambiguous. Trimming cost V 1 base and J 4 bases, with 1 base left between them. Germline CDR1 and CDR2: SGHNT and YENEEA. This CDR3 has 11 residues. CDR3 nucleotides: TGTGCCAGCAGCTTAGGAGAGACCCAGTACTTC. Its translation is CASSLGETQYF.

CDR3 residues: CASSLYPNSGQPQHF. CDR3 bases: TGTGCCAGCAGCTTGTACCCGAATAGTGGCCAGCCCCAGCATTTT. The gene calls are TRBV5-5 and TRBJ1-5; D is ambiguous. The germline V gene has CDR1 SGHKS and CDR2 YYEKEE (reference sequence). Trimming left V 1 base short and J 7 bases short, with 15 bases between. The CDR3 has 15 residues. The whole variable domain, remainder taken from reference TRBV5-5 and TRBJ1-5, is DAGVTQSPTHLIKTRGQQVTLRCSPISGHKSVSWYQQVLGQGPQFIFQYYEKEERGRGNFPDRFSARQFPNYSSELNVNALLLGDSALYLCASSLYPNSGQPQHFGDGTRLSIL.

The V call is TRBV5-4, the J call TRBJ2-5, with a possible D match to TRBD1 (6 bases). Germline loops: CDR1 SGHNT, CDR2 YYREEE (reference sequence). The V gene lost 5 bases and the J gene lost 6 bases, with 17 bases spanning the gap. The CDR3 is made up of 14 amino acids. This CDR3 is CASSTRGGSKTQYF. In DNA form, the CDR3 reads TGTGCCAGCAGTACCAGGGGTGGTTCTAAGACCCAGTACTTC.

The rearrangement uses TRBV3-1 (or the pseudogene TRBV3-2) and TRBJ1-2; no firm D call. CDR1 and CDR2 from the germline V gene are LGHDT and YNNKEL (reference sequence). The CDR3 covers 14 residues. Trimming pared 4 bases from V and 2 bases from J, leaving 11 bases between. CDR3 residues: CASSPGSFNYGYTF. CDR3 nucleotides: TGTGCCAGCAGCCCCGGCAGCTTCAACTATGGCTACACCTTC.

CDR3 amino acids: CACTRLATNEKLFF. CDR3 DNA: TGTGCCTGTACTCGGCTTGCAACTAATGAAAAACTGTTTTTT. The chain carries TRBV30 and TRBJ1-4; D gene ambiguous. V lost 6 bases to trimming and J lost 0 bases, with 11 bases between them. CDR3 size: 14 residues. Germline CDR1 is GTSNPN and CDR2 is SVGIG (reference sequence).